These T cell receptor beta chains were read from a single sample in a study of human T cells and chemical hapten exposure. TCRdb re-derived calls from the RACE reads in MiXCR, one entry per CDR3 protein. The data hold about 140,000 distinct CDR3 sequences, with about 11% observed a single time. Sequenced here: whole blood, sampled in connection with sensitization to the hapten diphenylcyclopropenone (DPC). These receptors all come from a woman in her forties or fifties with alopecia areata. Some clones in this sample may be carry-over from other donors' samples. Each CDR3 is given with its conserved first and last residue. Fields, in order: V gene, clone size, CDR3 length, J gene, D gene, CDR3 protein, CDR3 DNA. D genes are given only for firm matches. Rows may omit the clone size; those that give it use once, few, many or a size class.

V gene: TRBV27; clone size: many; CDR3 length: 14; J gene: TRBJ1-1; D gene: TRBD1; CDR3 protein: CASSPKTGTTEAFF; CDR3 DNA: TGTGCCAGCAGTCCAAAGACAGGGACCACTGAAGCTTTCTTT
V gene: TRBV2; clone size: NA; CDR3 length: 13; J gene: TRBJ1-1; D gene: NA; CDR3 protein: CASREGRVTEAFF; CDR3 DNA: TGTGCCAGCAGGGAGGGGAGAGTCACTGAAGCTTTCTTT
V gene: TRBV12-3/TRBV12-4; clone size: many; CDR3 length: 14; J gene: TRBJ1-3; D gene: NA; CDR3 protein: CASSSQRSGNTIYF; CDR3 DNA: TGTGCCAGCAGTTCACAGCGCTCTGGAAACACCATATATTTT
V gene: TRBV15; clone size: many; CDR3 length: 16; J gene: TRBJ2-5; D gene: NA; CDR3 protein: CATSRDLVGGQETQYF; CDR3 DNA: TGTGCCACCAGCAGAGATCTCGTCGGGGGCCAAGAGACCCAGTACTTC
V gene: TRBV28; clone size: NA; CDR3 length: 11; J gene: TRBJ2-3; D gene: TRBD2; CDR3 protein: CASEGGNTQYF; CDR3 DNA: TGTGCCTCGGAGGGAGGGAATACGCAGTATTTT
V gene: TRBV9; clone size: many; CDR3 length: 15; J gene: TRBJ2-1; D gene: NA; CDR3 protein: CASSVGGQNQNEQFF; CDR3 DNA: TGTGCCAGCAGCGTAGGAGGTCAAAACCAGAATGAGCAGTTCTTC
V gene: TRBV4-2; clone size: NA; CDR3 length: 16; J gene: TRBJ1-1; D gene: NA; CDR3 protein: CASSQPTGAMNTEAFF; CDR3 DNA: TGTGCCAGCAGCCAACCCACGGGAGCAATGAACACTGAAGCTTTCTTT
V gene: TRBV11-2; clone size: many; CDR3 length: 17; J gene: TRBJ2-1; D gene: TRBD2; CDR3 protein: CASSSGTSHPLYNEQFF; CDR3 DNA: TGTGCCAGCAGCTCCGGGACTAGTCATCCCCTCTACAATGAGCAGTTCTTC
V gene: TRBV20-1; clone size: many; CDR3 length: 15; J gene: TRBJ2-7; D gene: TRBD2; CDR3 protein: CSSPQGTSGRYEQYF; CDR3 DNA: TGCAGTTCCCCGCAGGGGACTAGCGGGAGGTACGAGCAGTACTTC
V gene: TRBV18; clone size: many; CDR3 length: 16; J gene: TRBJ1-2; D gene: NA; CDR3 protein: CASSTTGSRVGYGYTF; CDR3 DNA: TGTGCCAGCTCAACTACAGGGAGTCGAGTTGGCTATGGCTACACCTTC
V gene: TRBV7-2; clone size: many; CDR3 length: 14; J gene: TRBJ2-7; D gene: NA; CDR3 protein: CASSFSAVTYEQYF; CDR3 DNA: TGTGCCAGCAGCTTTTCCGCGGTTACCTACGAGCAGTACTTC
V gene: TRBV19; clone size: few; CDR3 length: 13; J gene: TRBJ2-5; D gene: NA; CDR3 protein: CASTSGEGETQYF; CDR3 DNA: TGTGCCAGTACTTCCGGTGAGGGGGAGACCCAGTACTTC
V gene: TRBV7-9; clone size: many; CDR3 length: 15; J gene: TRBJ1-1; D gene: NA; CDR3 protein: CASSPQTGILTEAFF; CDR3 DNA: TGTGCCAGCAGCCCTCAAACAGGGATCCTCACTGAAGCTTTCTTT
V gene: TRBV4-3; clone size: many; CDR3 length: 16; J gene: TRBJ2-7; D gene: TRBD1; CDR3 protein: CASSPRWTGGSYEQYF; CDR3 DNA: TGCGCCAGCAGCCCCCGTTGGACAGGGGGATCCTACGAGCAGTACTTC
V gene: TRBV12-3/TRBV12-4; clone size: NA; CDR3 length: 14; J gene: TRBJ1-3; D gene: NA; CDR3 protein: CASSTPGAGNTIYF; CDR3 DNA: TGTGCCAGCAGCACACCCGGGGCCGGAAACACCATATATTTT
V gene: TRBV4-1; clone size: NA; CDR3 length: 16; J gene: TRBJ1-5; D gene: NA; CDR3 protein: CASSQDERVSNQPQHF; CDR3 DNA: TGCGCCAGCAGCCAAGATGAGAGAGTTAGCAATCAGCCCCAGCATTTT
V gene: TRBV7-9; clone size: NA; CDR3 length: 16; J gene: TRBJ2-7; D gene: NA; CDR3 protein: CASSTALVPTPDEQYF; CDR3 DNA: TGTGCCAGCAGCACAGCACTAGTACCTACCCCTGACGAGCAGTACTTC
V gene: TRBV29-1; clone size: few; CDR3 length: 13; J gene: TRBJ2-1; D gene: TRBD2; CDR3 protein: CSVARGRDNEQFF; CDR3 DNA: TGCAGCGTTGCACGCGGGAGAGACAATGAGCAGTTCTTC
V gene: TRBV5-1; clone size: many; CDR3 length: 13; J gene: TRBJ2-7; D gene: NA; CDR3 protein: CASSSAEHYEQYF; CDR3 DNA: TGCGCCAGCAGCTCCGCGGAACACTACGAGCAGTACTTC
V gene: TRBV29-1; clone size: few; CDR3 length: 12; J gene: TRBJ1-1; D gene: NA; CDR3 protein: CSVDPGRAEAFF; CDR3 DNA: TGCAGCGTTGACCCAGGGAGGGCTGAAGCTTTCTTT
V gene: TRBV18; clone size: many; CDR3 length: 13; J gene: TRBJ2-7; D gene: TRBD2; CDR3 protein: CASSPRGLAEMYF; CDR3 DNA: TGTGCCAGCTCACCGAGGGGACTAGCGGAGATGTACTTC
V gene: TRBV2; clone size: many; CDR3 length: 13; J gene: TRBJ1-2; D gene: TRBD1; CDR3 protein: CASTSDRGAGYTF; CDR3 DNA: TGTGCCAGCACCAGCGACAGGGGGGCCGGCTACACCTTC
V gene: TRBV28; clone size: NA; CDR3 length: 13; J gene: TRBJ2-5; D gene: TRBD2; CDR3 protein: CASGGRGLETQYF; CDR3 DNA: TGTGCCAGCGGAGGGAGGGGTTTAGAGACCCAGTACTTC
V gene: TRBV5-8; clone size: few; CDR3 length: 17; J gene: TRBJ2-3; D gene: TRBD2; CDR3 protein: CASSLARLAGVGDTQYF; CDR3 DNA: TGTGCCAGCAGCTTGGCCCGACTAGCGGGAGTGGGAGATACGCAGTATTTT